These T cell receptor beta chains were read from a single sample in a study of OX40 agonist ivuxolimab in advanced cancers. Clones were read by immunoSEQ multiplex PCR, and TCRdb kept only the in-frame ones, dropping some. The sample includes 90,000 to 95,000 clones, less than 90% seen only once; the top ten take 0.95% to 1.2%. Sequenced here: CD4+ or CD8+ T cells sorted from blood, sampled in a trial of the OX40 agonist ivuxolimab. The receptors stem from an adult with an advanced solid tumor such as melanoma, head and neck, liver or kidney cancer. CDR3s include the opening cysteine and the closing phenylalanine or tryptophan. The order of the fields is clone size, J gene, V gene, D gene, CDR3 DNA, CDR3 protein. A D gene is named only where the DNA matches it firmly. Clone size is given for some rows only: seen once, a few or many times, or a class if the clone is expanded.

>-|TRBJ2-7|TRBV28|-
TGTGCCAGCAGTTTCGGACCGGGAACTAACTACGAGCAGTACTTC
CASSFGPGTNYEQYF
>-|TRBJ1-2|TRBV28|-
TGTGCCAGCGCTACAGGGAACTATGGCTACACCTTC
CASATGNYGYTF
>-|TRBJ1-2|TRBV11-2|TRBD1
TGTGCCAGCAGCCAGGACAGGGTAGGCGGCTACACCTTC
CASSQDRVGGYTF
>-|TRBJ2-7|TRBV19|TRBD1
TGTGCCAGTAGAAGACAGGGGGCCGACTACGAGCAGTACTTC
CASRRQGADYEQYF
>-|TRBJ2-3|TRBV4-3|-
TGCGCCAGCAGCCAAGGGTCCGCCTTGGGGGCAGATACGCAGTATTTT
CASSQGSALGADTQYF
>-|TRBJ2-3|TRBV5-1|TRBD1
TGCGCCAGCAGCTTATCCGGGACAGGGAACACAGATACGCAGTATTTT
CASSLSGTGNTDTQYF
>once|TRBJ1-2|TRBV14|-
TGTGCCAGCAGTCCCAACAGGGACTATGGCTACACCTTC
CASSPNRDYGYTF
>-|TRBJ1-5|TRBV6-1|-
TGTGCCAGCAGTGAAGGTTTCCGGGCCCAGCATTTT
CASSEGFRAQHF
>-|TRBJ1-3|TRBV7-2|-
TGTGCCAGCAGCTTGGTAGCGGGGGGTGGAAACACCATATATTTT
CASSLVAGGGNTIYF
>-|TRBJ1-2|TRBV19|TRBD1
TGTGCCAGTAGTAAAGAAGACAGGGGGAACTATGGCTACACCTTC
CASSKEDRGNYGYTF
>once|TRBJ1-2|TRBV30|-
TGTGCCTGGAGTACAGGCTGGAACTATGGCTACACCTTC
CAWSTGWNYGYTF
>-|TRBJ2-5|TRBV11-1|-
TGTGCCAGCAGCCTGGGGGGGCCGGGGCAAGAGACCCAGTACTTC
CASSLGGPGQETQYF
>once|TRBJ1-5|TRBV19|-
TGTGCCAGTACTCGACAGTTAATGGGTAATCAGCCCCAGCATTTT
CASTRQLMGNQPQHF
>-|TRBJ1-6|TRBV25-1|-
TGTGCCAGCAGTGAATTGGGACGACGAAATTCACCCCTCCACTTT
CASSELGRRNSPLHF
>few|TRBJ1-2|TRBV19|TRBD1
TGTGCCAGTAGTACCCAACGGACAGGGGGCGGTGGCTACACCTTC
CASSTQRTGGGGYTF
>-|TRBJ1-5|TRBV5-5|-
TGTGCCAGCAGTTGGAGGGCGGCGCAGGGCAATCAGCCCCAGCATTTT
CASSWRAAQGNQPQHF
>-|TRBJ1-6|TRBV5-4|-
TGTGCCAGCAGCTTCGGGGGGGTTAGTTATTCACCCCTCCACTTT
CASSFGGVSYSPLHF
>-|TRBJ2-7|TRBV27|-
TGTGCCAGCAGTCCGCCCGGGGGTGGCTCCTACGAGCAGTACTTC
CASSPPGGGSYEQYF
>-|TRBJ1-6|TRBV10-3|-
TGTGCCATCAGTGCGGCAGCAAATAATTCACCCCTCCACTTT
CAISAAANNSPLHF
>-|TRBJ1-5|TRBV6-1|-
TGTGCCAGCAGTGATGTGGGTCAGCCCCAGCATTTT
CASSDVGQPQHF
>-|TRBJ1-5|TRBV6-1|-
TGTGCCAGCAGTGAAGAGGCCCGGGAGATCCAGCCCCAGCATTTT
CASSEEAREIQPQHF
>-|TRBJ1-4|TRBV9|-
TGTGCCAGCAGCGACGGGACGGTTAATGAAAAACTGTTTTTT
CASSDGTVNEKLFF
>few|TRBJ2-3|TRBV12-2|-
TGTGCAAGTCGCTTCCGGCGGGCTTGCACAGATACGCAGTATTTT
CASRFRRACTDTQYF
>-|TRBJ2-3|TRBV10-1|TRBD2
TGCGCCAGCAGTGAGTCCCCGGGGGAGGGCGTTGATACGCAGTATTTT
CASSESPGEGVDTQYF
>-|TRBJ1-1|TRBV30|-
TGTGCCTGGAGTCCACACAGGGTTTTAGCTTTCTTT
CAWSPHRVLAFF
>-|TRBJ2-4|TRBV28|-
TGTGCCAGCAGTTTCGAGGGGGCGGGACAGTACTTC
CASSFEGAGQYF
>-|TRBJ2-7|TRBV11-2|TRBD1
TGTGCCAGCAGCCCGCGGGACAGGGGGTCCTACGAGCAGTACTTC
CASSPRDRGSYEQYF
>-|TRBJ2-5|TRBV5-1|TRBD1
TGCGCCAGCAGCAGAACAGGGGGTTTCCTAGAGACCCAGTACTTC
CASSRTGGFLETQYF
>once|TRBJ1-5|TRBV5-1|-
TGCGCCAGCAGCTTGGGAGGGATTGATCAGCCCCAGCATTTT
CASSLGGIDQPQHF
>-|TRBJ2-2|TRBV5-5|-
TGTGCCAGCAGCTTGAGAGGGGTGGCCAACACCGGGGAGCTGTTTTTT
CASSLRGVANTGELFF
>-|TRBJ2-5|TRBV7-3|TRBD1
TGTGCCAGCAGCTTAAATGGGGGACAGGAAGAGACCCAGTACTTC
CASSLNGGQEETQYF
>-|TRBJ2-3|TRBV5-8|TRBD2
TGTGCCAGCAGCTTGGGACTAGCGTTGAGGTTGGGCACAGATACGCAGTATTTT
CASSLGLALRLGTDTQYF
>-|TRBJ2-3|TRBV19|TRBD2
TGTGCCAGTAAAAGGGGACTAGGGTTGGGCACAGATACGCAGTATTTT
CASKRGLGLGTDTQYF
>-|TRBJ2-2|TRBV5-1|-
TGCGCCAGCAGCTTGGGACAGAACACCGGGGAGCTGTTTTTT
CASSLGQNTGELFF
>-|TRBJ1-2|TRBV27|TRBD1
TGTGCCAGCAGTAAAACCCCCGGGACAGAACGATGGAAGATCTATGGCTACACCTTC
CASSKTPGTERWKIYGYTF
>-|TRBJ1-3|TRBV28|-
TGTGCCAGCACTTTGGGGGGGCCCTTGACGGGAAACACCATATATTTT
CASTLGGPLTGNTIYF
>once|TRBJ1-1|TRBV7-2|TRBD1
TGTGCCAGCAGCTTACCCCCGAGGACAGGAGCCGAAGCTTTCTTT
CASSLPPRTGAEAFF
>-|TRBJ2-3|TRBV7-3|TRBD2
TGTGCCAGCAGCTTCGTTAGCGGGGCGACAGATACGCAGTATTTT
CASSFVSGATDTQYF
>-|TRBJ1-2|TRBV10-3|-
TGTGCCATCAGTGAGTCGATTACCCCCGAGGGTGGCTACACCTTC
CAISESITPEGGYTF
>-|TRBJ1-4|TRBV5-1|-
TGCGCCAGCAGCTTGACGGGCCAGGGCGGTGAAAAACTGTTTTTT
CASSLTGQGGEKLFF
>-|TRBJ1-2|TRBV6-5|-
TGTGCCAGCAGCCGGAGGGGGAAGTATGGCTACACCTTC
CASSRRGKYGYTF
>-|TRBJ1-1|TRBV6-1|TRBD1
TGTGCCAGCAACCCGACAGGGGGCACTGAAGCTTTCTTT
CASNPTGGTEAFF
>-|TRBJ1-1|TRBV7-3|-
TGTGCCAGCAGCTTACTTGGCAGAGAGAACACTGAAGCTTTCTTT
CASSLLGRENTEAFF
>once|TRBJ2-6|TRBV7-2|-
TGTGCCAGCAGCTTTTACGGCTTCACGGGGGCCAACGTCCTGACTTTC
CASSFYGFTGANVLTF
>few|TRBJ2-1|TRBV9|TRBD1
TGTGCCAGCAGCGCCACAGGGGGTATGGGGACTGAGCAGTTCTTC
CASSATGGMGTEQFF
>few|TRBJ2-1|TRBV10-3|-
TGTGCCATCAGTGACAGGAGAAAGACCTACAATGAGCAGTTCTTC
CAISDRRKTYNEQFF
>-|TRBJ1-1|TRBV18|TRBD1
TGTGCCAGCTCCCCCCAGGGGGACACTGAAGCTTTCTTT
CASSPQGDTEAFF
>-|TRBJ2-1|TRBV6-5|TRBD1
TGTGCCAGCAGTTATGCGAGGGGGCAGTACAATGAGCAGTTCTTC
CASSYARGQYNEQFF
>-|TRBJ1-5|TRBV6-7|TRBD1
TGTGCCAGCAGTTACTCCCTTGTCCGGACAGGGAAGTGTTATAGCAATCAGCCCCAGCATTTT
CASSYSLVRTGKCYSNQPQHF
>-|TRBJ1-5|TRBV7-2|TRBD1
TGTGCCAGCAGCAAGGACAGGGGGCCGGGGAATCAGCCCCAGCATTTT
CASSKDRGPGNQPQHF
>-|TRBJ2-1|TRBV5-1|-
TGCGCCAGCAGCTTGGGGGATTCGTGGCTCAATGAGCAGTTCTTC
CASSLGDSWLNEQFF
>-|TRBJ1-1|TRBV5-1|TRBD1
TGCGCCAGCAGCTTCGGACAGGGGGTAAGCCCTGAAGCTTTCTTT
CASSFGQGVSPEAFF
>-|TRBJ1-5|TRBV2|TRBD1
TGTGCCAGCAGTTCCAGACGTCGGACAGGGGAAAGTAGCAATCAGCCCCAGCATTTT
CASSSRRRTGESSNQPQHF
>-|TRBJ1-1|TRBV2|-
TGTGCCAGTGTAGACAGGAGCATGAACACTGAAGCTTTCTTT
CASVDRSMNTEAFF
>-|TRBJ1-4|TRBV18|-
TGTGCCAGCTCAACAAACCCGACGGGTAGCTATGAAAAACTGTTTTTT
CASSTNPTGSYEKLFF
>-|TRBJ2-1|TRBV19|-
TGTGCCAGTAGTATTGTCTGGGGGGCCCTCAATGAGCAGTTCTTC
CASSIVWGALNEQFF
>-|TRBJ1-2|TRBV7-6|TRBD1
TGTGCCAGCAGCCCCGCAGGGGGCGGGTATGGCTACACCTTC
CASSPAGGGYGYTF